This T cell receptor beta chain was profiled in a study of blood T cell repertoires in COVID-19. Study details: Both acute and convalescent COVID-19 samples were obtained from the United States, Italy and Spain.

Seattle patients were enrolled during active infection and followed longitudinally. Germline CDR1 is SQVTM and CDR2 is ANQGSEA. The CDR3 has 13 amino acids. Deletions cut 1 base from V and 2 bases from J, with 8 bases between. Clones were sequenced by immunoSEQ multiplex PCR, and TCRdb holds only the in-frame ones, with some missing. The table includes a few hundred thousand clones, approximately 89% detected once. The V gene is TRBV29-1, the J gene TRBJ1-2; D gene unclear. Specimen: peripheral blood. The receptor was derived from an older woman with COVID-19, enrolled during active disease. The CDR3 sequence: CSVEGFRNYGYTF. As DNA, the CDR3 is TGCAGCGTTGAAGGGTTCAGGAACTATGGCTACACCTTC.